The present TCR beta chain was sequenced within a study of blood T cell repertoires in COVID-19 (dated by TCRdb to the early 2020s). For the wider study: Samples covering the acute and convalescent phases of COVID-19 were provided by collaborators in the United States, Italy and Spain. The material from the prospective study consisted of cDNA or gDNA derived from T cells, B-cell-depleted T cells, or PBMCs. The repertoires were released in a freely available public database meant as a resource for research on the immune response to SARS-CoV-2. Samples were obtained from the ongoing ImmuneRACE study (first 160 participants) and from 1,200 or so subjects provided by 6 global collaborators. Where available, HLA class I and class II types were obtained from metadata supplied by the sample provider rather than from assay-based typing. Nearly every sample came with metadata listing a de-identified subject ID, COVID-19 status, age in years and sex. Deeply sampled blood TCRbeta repertoires from subjects exposed to, actively infected with, or recovered from COVID-19 were included in the dataset.

From the cysteine through the phenylalanine, the CDR3 covers 15 amino acids. Kept here is only the CDR3 DNA, which spans 45 bases and is read in frame from base 1. The germline V gene provides CDR1 MNHEY and CDR2 SVGAGI. Deletion took 4 bases off V and 5 bases off J, with a span of 17 bases between the germline ends. Of note for this clone: What this receptor recognizes is not known. The record has no base qualities; no much larger clone is one base away.

Collaborating institutions collected whole blood in K2EDTA tubes following their own protocols. For TCRbeta analysis, collaborators shipped samples as frozen whole blood, isolated PBMCs, or DNA extracted from either of those sample types. TCRbeta CDR3 regions were amplified from genomic DNA by means of the immunoSEQ Assay, a bias-controlled multiplex PCR. In the source study's methods: The number of nucleated cells in each sample was estimated from the amplification of reference gene primers within the assay. To quantify the absolute abundance of each unique TCRbeta CDR3 rearrangement, sequence reads were collapsed and filtered. For each sample, productive Simpson clonality was calculated as the square root of Simpson's diversity index over productive rearrangements. TCRdb holds this immuneACCESS table with in-frame rearrangements only. Some clones are missing; in checked studies, unresolved V genes explain under half, and the rest has no known cause. That table gives V, J and clone size, and the DNA gave D and trimming. The sample table holds 150,000 to 200,000 clones, of which 65% to 85% were seen once. The ten most abundant clones make up more than 9.5% of the sample.

Broader findings and caveats from the paper: Clinical and demographic metadata were provided uncurated, with the amount varying by source and participant.

The sample comprised peripheral blood. This receptor was obtained from a man aged 60-69 years with active or convalescent COVID-19. The chain links TRBV6-5 with TRBJ1-1; TRBD1 could be the D gene, as 6 bases match. The CDR3: CASSSLGGARTEAFF. The nucleotide sequence is given as TGTGCCAGCAGTTCTCTAGGGGGGGCGAGGACTGAAGCTTTCTTT.